This T cell receptor (beta chain) was recorded in a study of cytomegalovirus exposure and HLA in healthy donors. These donors counted as nominally healthy when sampled, but unrecorded immune exposures were likely. The study ran its PCR with 60 Vbeta and 13 Jbeta primers. The data were produced by immunoSEQ multiplex PCR, yet TCRdb's version contains in-frame clones alone and is incomplete. The sample carries approximately 180,000 clones, about 69% recorded once. With regard to this clone: No antigen is known for it.

CDR3 length: 16 residues. With 5 bases clipped from V and 1 base from J, the junction kept 8 bases outside the gene matches. The V gene's germline CDR1 is SGHAT and CDR2 FQNNGV. Study outcomes and limitations: Reports indicate that TCR beta sequences accurately predicted the HLA-A and HLA-B alleles of most subjects. Fewer N-insertions than the roughly 700-donor mean were reportedly shown by an Asian-associated ancestry cluster in a later analysis. Excluded were some V segments that proved indistinguishable, including TRBV6-2 and TRBV6-3.

V and J are TRBV11-2 and TRBJ1-1, with 9 bases aligning to TRBD1. Input material: PBMCs. This receptor was identified in a human donor in good health. DNA of the CDR3: TGTGCCAGCAGCCCGGGGACAGGGCGGGAGAACACTGAAGCTTTCTTT. Translation gives CASSPGTGRENTEAFF.